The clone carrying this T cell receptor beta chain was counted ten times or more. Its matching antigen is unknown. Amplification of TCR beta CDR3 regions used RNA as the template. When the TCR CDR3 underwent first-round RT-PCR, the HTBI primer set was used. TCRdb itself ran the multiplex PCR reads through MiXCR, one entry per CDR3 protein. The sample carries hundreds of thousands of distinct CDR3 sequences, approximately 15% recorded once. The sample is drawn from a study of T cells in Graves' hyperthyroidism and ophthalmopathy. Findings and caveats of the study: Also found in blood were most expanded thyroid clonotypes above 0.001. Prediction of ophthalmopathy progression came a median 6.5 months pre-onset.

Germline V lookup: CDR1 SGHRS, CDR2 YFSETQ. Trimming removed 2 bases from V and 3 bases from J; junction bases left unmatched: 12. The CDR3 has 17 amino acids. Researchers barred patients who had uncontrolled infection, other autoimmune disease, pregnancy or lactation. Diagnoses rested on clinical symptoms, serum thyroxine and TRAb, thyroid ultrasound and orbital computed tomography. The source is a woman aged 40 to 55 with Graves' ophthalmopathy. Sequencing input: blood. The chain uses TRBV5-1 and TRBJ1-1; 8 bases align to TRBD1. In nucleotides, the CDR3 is TGCGCCAGCAGCTTCGGCGGACAGGGTCTTTTGGACACTGAAGCTTTCTTT. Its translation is CASSFGGQGLLDTEAFF.